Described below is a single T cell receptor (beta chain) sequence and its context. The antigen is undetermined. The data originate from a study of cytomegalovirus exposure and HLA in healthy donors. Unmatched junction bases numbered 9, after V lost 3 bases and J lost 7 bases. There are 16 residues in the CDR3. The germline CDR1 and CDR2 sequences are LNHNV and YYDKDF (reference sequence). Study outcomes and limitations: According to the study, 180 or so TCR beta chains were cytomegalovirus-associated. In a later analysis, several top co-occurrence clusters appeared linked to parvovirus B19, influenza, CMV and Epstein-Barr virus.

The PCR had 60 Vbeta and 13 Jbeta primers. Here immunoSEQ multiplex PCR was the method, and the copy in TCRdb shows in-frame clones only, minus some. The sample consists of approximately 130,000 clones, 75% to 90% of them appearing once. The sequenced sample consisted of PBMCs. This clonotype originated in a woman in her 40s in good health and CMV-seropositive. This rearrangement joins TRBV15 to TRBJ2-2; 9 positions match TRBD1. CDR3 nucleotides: TGTGCCACCAGCAGCCCGGGACAGGGTTTTCACGGGGAGCTGTTTTTT. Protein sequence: CATSSPGQGFHGELFF. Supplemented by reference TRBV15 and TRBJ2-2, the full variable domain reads DAMVIQNPRYQVTQFGKPVTLSCSQTLNHNVMYWYQQKSSQAPKLLFHYYDKDFNNEADTPDNFQSRRPNTSFCFLDIRSPGLGDTAMYLCATSSPGQGFHGELFFGEGSRLTVL.